Reported below is one TCR beta chain. Its antigen is currently unknown. This entry belongs to a study of T cell responses to AZD1222 COVID-19 vaccine. Study in general: Investigators merged groups given second doses at roughly 4 or roughly 12 weeks. General study findings and limits: Recipients of two AZD1222 doses showed rising Spike-specific TCR breadth and depth. Epitopes outside B.1.351 and B.1.1.7 mutated regions reportedly drew nearly half of spike TCRs.

Data came from immunoSEQ multiplex PCR; TCRdb stores just in-frame clones and leaves some out. The sample records some 200,000 clones, approximately 90% being singletons. The CDR3 is 19 amino acids. Germline assignment: CDR1 LNHDA and CDR2 SQIVND (reference sequence). The J segment lost 0 bases and the V segment lost 3 bases, leaving 11 bases of the junction unmatched. The sequenced sample was peripheral blood, obtained on day 0 of AZD1222 vaccination. V is TRBV19 and J is TRBJ2-2; 9 positions match TRBD2. The origin of this receptor is an adult in good health. The CDR3 region has the DNA TGTGCCAGTAGTATCGTCAGTAGTAGCGGGAGAGCGAACACCGGGGAGCTGTTTTTT. Residues: CASSIVSSSGRANTGELFF.